This T cell receptor beta chain was recovered during a study of T cells after yellow fever vaccination. On the study more broadly: Any fraction with a low cell number was prepared using SMART-Seq v4 Ultra Low Input.

Trimming stripped 1 base from V and 6 bases from J, with 8 bases between. The CDR3 spans 14 residues. Germline values: CDR1 SGHRS, CDR2 YFSETQ. TCRdb fed the 5' RACE reads into MiXCR, producing one record per CDR3 protein. The sample carries 200,000 to 300,000 distinct CDR3 sequences, 6.7% recorded once. In its sample, this clonotype was seen many times. The chain is built from TRBV5-1 and TRBJ1-6, with D maybe TRBD1 (6 bases). Specimen: CD4+ T cells sorted from PBMCs, collected on the day of the yellow fever booster vaccination. This clonotype originated in a young man who received the YFV17D yellow fever vaccine. The CDR3 protein is CASSLTGSNSPLHF. The CDR3 DNA reads TGCGCCAGCAGCTTGACAGGGTCTAATTCACCCCTCCACTTT.